The clone carrying this T cell receptor beta chain has only a few counts. The antigen is undetermined. The sequenced template was cDNA made from the entire isolated RNA. Using immunoSEQ multiplex PCR, the repertoire was profiled, and TCRdb retains in-frame clones only, with some absent. The top ten clones hold more than 0.08% of a sample with 620,000 or so clones, about 16% of them seen once. The data are from a study of beta chain features in type 1 diabetes. Study outcomes and limitations: The naive, central memory and Treg TCRB repertoires looked more alike in patients than they did in healthy donors. TCRB CDR3 length was moderately but significantly reduced in all four CD4+ subsets of Type 1 diabetes patients.

Germline CDR1 and CDR2: SGHTA and FQGTGA. Trimming removed 4 bases from V and 5 bases from J; junction bases left unmatched: 5. The CDR3 runs to 14 residues. This clonotype was obtained from a man younger than 30 in good health. The chain joins TRBV7-3 to TRBJ2-1; 7 positions agree with TRBD2. The sample was naive CD4+ T cells from blood. CDR3 in DNA: TGTGCCAGCAGCTCCATGGGACTAAACAATGAGCAGTTCTTC. Translation: CASSSMGLNNEQFF.